This paragraph covers one T cell receptor beta chain sequence. Antigen: not known. Second-dose intervals near 4 or 12 weeks were combined. These data originate in a study of T cell responses to AZD1222 COVID-19 vaccine. The assay was immunoSEQ multiplex PCR, and TCRdb's table has in-frame clones only and misses some. The sample yields around 130,000 clones, 70% to 90% seen once. V was clipped by 3 bases and J by 8 bases, with 8 bases between them. The CDR3 totals 12 residues. CDR1 and CDR2 (germline): SEHNR, FQNEAQ (reference sequence). Findings and caveats of the study: Clonal diversity was possibly underestimated, and the donors were mostly white British, with more females. Vaccine-associated CD4 TCRs ranged over spike, dominating at 160-218 and 743-854.

The sequence was obtained from an adult who received the AZD1222 COVID-19 vaccine. This chain joins TRBV7-9 and TRBJ2-4; D call uncertain. Sample: peripheral blood, taken 28 days after the second AZD1222 dose. CDR3 region: CASSFSRDIQYF. DNA of the CDR3: TGTGCCAGCAGCTTTTCGAGAGACATTCAGTACTTC.